The 26 T cell receptor beta chains given below trace back to one sample, sequenced in a study of T cells after posttransplantation cyclophosphamide. TCRdb's copy holds only in-frame clones and misses some; the assay was immunoSEQ multiplex PCR. The repertoire shows just under 8,000 clones, none seen only once; the top ten take approximately 5.7%. A marrow graft followed busulfan-fludarabine conditioning, with cyclophosphamide on days +3 and +4. The sample consisted of PBMCs, taken after an allogeneic stem cell transplant with post-transplant cyclophosphamide. These receptors were taken from a young adult male patient who received an allogeneic stem cell transplant from an unrelated donor, was CMV-positive, and had acute and chronic GVHD. The graft donor may be the source of some T cells.

At least ten counts were recorded for this clone. The chain couples TRBV19 to TRBJ2-2, with TRBD1 matching over 8 bases. The germline V gene has CDR1 LNHDA and CDR2 SQIVND (reference sequence). The CDR3 runs to 16 residues. V was pared by 5 bases and J by 4 bases, with 9 bases of the junction left unmatched. The CDR3 reads CASSSQTGAVTGELFF. Written as DNA, the CDR3 is TGTGCCAGTAGTTCACAGACAGGGGCCGTCACCGGGGAGCTGTTTTTT.

The table lists this clone with many counts. The rearrangement uses TRBV6-6 and TRBJ1-2, with D perhaps TRBD1 (6 bases). V was pared by 5 bases and J by 2 bases, with 15 bases between. The CDR3 runs to 15 residues. Per the germline V gene, CDR1 is MNHNY and CDR2 is SVGAGI (reference sequence). CDR3 in DNA: TGTGCCAGCAGTCCACGACAGGTGGGCAACTATGGCTACACCTTC. Translating gives CASSPRQVGNYGYTF.

Ten or more counts support this clone. The CDR3 DNA sequence: TGTGCCAGTAGTGTACAGGGGTCCGGGGAGCTGTTTTTT. Translation: CASSVQGSGELFF. The chain employs TRBV19 and TRBJ2-2; TRBD1 matches at 7 bases. The CDR3 runs to 13 residues. The trim removed 5 bases at V and 6 bases at J, leaving 3 bases unmatched. Germline lookup yields CDR1 LNHDA and CDR2 SQIVND (reference sequence).

This clone was seen repeatedly, ten times or more. The V gene is TRBV9, the J gene TRBJ2-7, with TRBD1 matching 12 bases. Looked up from germline, CDR1 is SGDLS and CDR2 is YYNGEE. V dropped 2 bases and J dropped 6; count of bases not matched to a gene: 6. There are 15 residues in the CDR3. The CDR3 here is CASSVRDRGPLEQYF. Written as DNA, the CDR3 is TGTGCCAGCAGCGTCCGGGACAGGGGGCCTCTCGAGCAGTACTTC.

In this sample, this clone turned up many times. The chain recombines TRBV5-4 with TRBJ2-1, with a weak D call TRBD2 (6 bases). This CDR3 region has 13 residues. V was pared by 5 bases and J by 5 bases, with 11 bases between. Germline CDR1 SGHNT, CDR2 YYREEE (reference sequence). The CDR3 is CASSFGTHNEQFF. The CDR3 DNA sequence: TGTGCCAGCAGTTTCGGGACTCACAATGAGCAGTTCTTC.

This clone was observed many times. The V and J genes are TRBV5-4 and TRBJ1-2, with TRBD1 identical over 8 bases. This CDR3 comprises 15 residues. Germline-derived CDR1 and CDR2 are SGHNT and YYREEE (reference sequence). V shed 6 bases, J shed 4 bases, and the junction held 11 bases outside the gene matches. CDR3 coding DNA: TGTGCCAGCACCCTTGACAGGGGAGGGGTCTATGGCTACACCTTC. This sequence encodes CASTLDRGGVYGYTF.

This clone was found many times. The genes are TRBV6-5 and TRBJ2-7; 9 bases map to TRBD2. This CDR3 spans 14 amino acids. Unmatched junction bases numbered 7, after V lost 5 bases and J lost 5 bases. Germline V CDR1 and CDR2: MNHEY, SVGAGI. CDR3 region: CASSRSGSVDEQYF. In DNA form, the CDR3 reads TGTGCCAGCAGTCGTAGCGGGAGCGTGGACGAGCAGTACTTC.

This clone was found many times. This chain uses TRBV7-2 with TRBJ2-7; TRBD2 agrees at 16 bases. This CDR3 region has 15 residues. Trimming took 5 bases from V and 6 from J; bases not matched to a gene: 4. CDR1 SGHTA and CDR2 FQGNSA come from the germline V gene. CDR3 DNA: TGTGCCAGCAGCGGGACTAGCGGGAGGGCCCGCGAGCAGTACTTC. This gives the protein CASSGTSGRAREQYF.

Only a few counts were recorded for this clone. The junction differs from germline at one of its ends, possibly a read error. The J gene is TRBJ1-6, the V gene TRBV28, with 7 bases lining up with TRBD1. This CDR3 region has 14 residues. Germline CDR1 MDHEN, CDR2 SYDVKM. DNA for the CDR3: TGTGCCAGCAGTCCCCCCGGGACAGCTTCATCCCTCCACTTT. It encodes CASSPPGTASSLHF. The full variable domain, in which reference TRBV28 and TRBJ1-6 provide the parts outside the CDR3, is DVKVTQSSRYLVKRTGEKVFLECVQDMDHENMFWYRQDPGLGLRLIYFSYDVKMKEKGDIPEGYSVSREKKERFSLILESASTNQTSMYLCASSPPGTASSLHFGNGTRLTVT.

This clone ranks as medium-sized. The V gene is TRBV5-5, the J gene TRBJ1-1; D is ambiguous. The CDR3 consists of 14 residues. The V end lost 0 bases, the J end lost 9 bases, and 15 bases lay between the germline ends. Germline V gene lookup returns CDR1 SGHKS and CDR2 YYEKEE (reference sequence). DNA of the CDR3: TGTGCCAGCAGCTTGGGGACGGCGGGAAAGAAAGCTTTCTTT. This translates into CASSLGTAGKKAFF.

This clone has ten or more counts. This chain uses TRBV5-4 with TRBJ2-7; 9 bases line up with TRBD1. CDR1 is SGHNT and CDR2 is YYREEE in the germline V gene (reference sequence). This CDR3 comprises 16 residues. Trimming cost V 5 bases and J 6 bases; bases outside gene matches: 15. CDR3 sequence reads: CASSRLSGTGSSEQYF. As DNA, the CDR3 is TGTGCCAGCAGTCGACTCTCCGGGACAGGGAGTTCCGAGCAGTACTTC.

Many counts were recorded for this clone. The CDR3 reads CASSLTRTLGTNEKLFF. CDR3 sequence (DNA): TGTGCCAGCAGCTTGACGCGGACTCTGGGGACTAATGAAAAACTGTTTTTT. J is TRBJ1-4 and V is TRBV5-5; no definite D call. Deletions cut 1 base from V and 2 bases from J, with 15 bases between. The CDR3 is 17 residues long. CDR1 SGHKS and CDR2 YYEKEE come from the germline V gene (reference sequence).

There are many counts of this clone. Here the CDR3 DNA reads TGCGCCAGCAGCTCGGGACAAGCCAATCAGCCCCAGCATTTT. Its protein is CASSSGQANQPQHF. This chain uses TRBV5-1 with TRBJ1-5; a weak D match, TRBD1 (6 bases). The CDR3 length is 14 residues. The germline V gene has CDR1 SGHRS and CDR2 YFSETQ. V was shortened by 3 bases and J by 3 bases, with 10 bases between the two germline ends. Filled out from reference TRBV5-1 and TRBJ1-5, the complete variable domain reads KAGVTQTPRYLIKTRGQQVTLSCSPISGHRSVSWYQQTPGQGLQFLFEYFSETQRNKGNFPGRFSGRQFSNSRSEMNVSTLELGDSALYLCASSSGQANQPQHFGDGTRLSIL.

This clone has at least ten counts. V usage is TRBV7-2 and J usage is TRBJ1-2; 8 bases line up with TRBD1. With 1 base clipped from V and 7 bases from J, the junction kept 5 bases outside the gene matches. The CDR3 consists of 14 residues. Looked up from germline, CDR1 is SGHTA and CDR2 is FQGNSA. DNA of the CDR3: TGTGCCAGCAGCTTAGAACAGGGGGGAGGTGGCTACACCTTC. As protein: CASSLEQGGGGYTF.

This clone is medium-sized. The chain joins TRBV4-1 to TRBJ2-7; 7 bases are shared with TRBD1. Germline CDR1 reads MGHRA; CDR2 reads YSYEKL. After removal of 1 base from V and 5 bases from J, the junction contained 11 bases not matched to a gene. The CDR3 covers 16 residues. The CDR3: CASSQGTDREIDEQYF. The CDR3 DNA reads TGCGCCAGCAGCCAAGGTACCGACAGGGAGATCGACGAGCAGTACTTC.

This clone was counted ten times or more. This chain connects TRBV5-5 to TRBJ2-7; D possibly corresponds to TRBD2 (7 bases). This CDR3 contains 12 residues. Between the trimmed V and J ends, which lost 4 bases and 3 bases, there was a span of 8 bases. Germline CDR1 reads SGHKS; CDR2 reads YYEKEE (reference sequence). DNA of the CDR3: TGTGCCAGCAGCAGGGGGGGCTACGAGCAGTACTTC. Translated: CASSRGGYEQYF.

This clone was detected a few times. The chain is built from TRBV11-2 and TRBJ2-7; 7 positions agree with TRBD1. Germline lookup yields CDR1 SGHAT and CDR2 FQNNGV. CDR3 length: 16 amino acids. After removal of 2 bases from V and 5 bases from J, the junction contained 12 bases not matched to a gene. The CDR3: CASSLFLRQGSHEQYF. CDR3 bases: TGTGCCAGCAGCTTATTTTTGAGACAGGGATCCCACGAGCAGTACTTC.

This clone was detected many times. The chain couples TRBV18 to TRBJ2-2; D call uncertain. This CDR3 is 15 amino acids long. In germline, CDR1 is KGHSH, CDR2 LQKENI. The V end lost 2 bases, the J end lost 6 bases, and 13 bases lay between the germline ends. CDR3 sequence: CASSPLATPSGELFF. The DNA of the CDR3 is TGTGCCAGCTCACCATTGGCGACACCATCCGGGGAGCTGTTTTTT.

At least ten counts were recorded for this clone. The chain employs TRBV27 and TRBJ2-7, with TRBD1 matching over 7 bases. The CDR3 spans 14 residues. The ends lost 4 bases at V and 6 bases at J; junction bases unmatched: 9. Germline CDR1 and CDR2: MNHEY and SMNVEV (reference sequence). Here the CDR3 DNA reads TGTGCCAGCAGTTCCAACAGGGGATTGGGCGAGCAGTACTTC. Protein: CASSSNRGLGEQYF.

This clone was recorded many times. The genes are TRBV19 and TRBJ1-2; D unresolved. CDR3 length: 14 amino acids. V lost 5 bases, J lost 1 base, and 11 bases lay in between. Germline V gene data show CDR1 as LNHDA and CDR2 as SQIVND (reference sequence). CDR3: CASSLQGLNYGYTF. CDR3 sequence (DNA): TGTGCCAGTAGTTTGCAAGGCCTTAACTATGGCTACACCTTC.

By share, this clone ranks as medium-sized. This chain joins TRBV27 and TRBJ1-1; 10 bases are a match to TRBD1. CDR3 length: 17 amino acids. V was pared by 6 bases and J by 3 bases, with 13 bases of the junction left unmatched. CDR1 is MNHEY and CDR2 is SMNVEV in the germline V gene (reference sequence). The CDR3 region is CASSIDRGPLLYTEAFF. The CDR3 bases are TGTGCCAGCAGCATAGACAGGGGGCCGCTTCTTTACACTGAAGCTTTCTTT.

This clone occurred many times. V usage is TRBV27 and J usage is TRBJ2-7, with 7 positions matching TRBD1. Germline CDR1 reads MNHEY; CDR2 reads SMNVEV (reference sequence). The trim removed 5 bases at V and 2 bases at J, leaving 3 bases unmatched. The CDR3 contains 13 residues. CDR3 residues: CASSPGQAYEQYF. The CDR3, as DNA: TGTGCCAGCAGTCCAGGACAGGCCTACGAGCAGTACTTC.

The chain joins TRBV19 to TRBJ2-5, with D perhaps TRBD2 (7 bases). The CDR3 runs to 15 residues. V was shortened by 3 bases and J by 3 bases, with 14 bases between the two germline ends. From germline, CDR1 is LNHDA and CDR2 SQIVND (reference sequence). This chain's CDR3 is CASSMAGAKEETQYF. In DNA form, the CDR3 reads TGTGCCAGTAGTATGGCGGGGGCTAAGGAAGAGACCCAGTACTTC.

In this sample, this clone turned up many times. The V and J genes are TRBV12-3 or TRBV12-4 and TRBJ1-4; 8 nucleotides line up with TRBD1. The CDR3 sequence is 14 residues long. The V gene end was trimmed by 3 bases and the J gene end by 7 bases; junction bases not matched to a gene: 4. Here the CDR3 reads CASSFDRGGEKLFF. The DNA for the CDR3 is TGTGCCAGCAGTTTCGACAGGGGTGGTGAAAAACTGTTTTTT.

This clone has a handful of counts. The chain has TRBV29-1 and TRBJ2-3; 7 bases are shared with TRBD1. J gave up 2 bases and V 5 bases, and 4 bases lay outside the gene matches. This CDR3 contains 13 residues. The germline V gene has CDR1 SQVTM and CDR2 ANQGSEA. The CDR3 bases are TGCAGCGTTAATGACAGGGTCACAGATACGCAGTATTTT. The encoded protein is CSVNDRVTDTQYF.

This clone has at least ten counts. For the CDR3, the DNA is TGTGCCAGCAGCTTACTAGGGGAGGACACAGATACGCAGTATTTT. Translation: CASSLLGEDTDTQYF. The chain joins TRBV7-9 to TRBJ2-3; tentatively, D is TRBD2 (6 bases). The V end was cut by 2 bases, the J end by 2 bases, with 11 bases between. Germline CDR1 and CDR2: SEHNR and FQNEAQ (reference sequence). There are 15 residues in the CDR3.